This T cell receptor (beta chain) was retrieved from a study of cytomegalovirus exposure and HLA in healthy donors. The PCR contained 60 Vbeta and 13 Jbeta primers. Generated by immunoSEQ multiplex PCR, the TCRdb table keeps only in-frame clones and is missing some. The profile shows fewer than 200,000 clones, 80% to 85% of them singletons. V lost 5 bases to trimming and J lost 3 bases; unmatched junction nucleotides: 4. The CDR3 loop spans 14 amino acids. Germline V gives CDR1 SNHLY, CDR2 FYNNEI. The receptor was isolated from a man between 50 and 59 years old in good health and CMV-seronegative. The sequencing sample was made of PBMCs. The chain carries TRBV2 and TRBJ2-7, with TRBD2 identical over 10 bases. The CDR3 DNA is TGTGCCAGCAGTATACTAGCGGGGCTCTACGAGCAGTACTTC. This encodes CASSILAGLYEQYF. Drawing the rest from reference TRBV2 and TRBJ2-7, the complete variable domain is EPEVTQTPSHQVTQMGQEVILRCVPISNHLYFYWYRQILGQKVEFLVSFYNNEISEKSEIFDDQFSVERPDGSNFTLKIRSTKLEDSAMYFCASSILAGLYEQYFGPGTRLTVT.